This record concerns one TCR beta chain sequence. The data are from a study of cytomegalovirus exposure and HLA in healthy donors. Here immunoSEQ multiplex PCR was the method, and the copy in TCRdb shows in-frame clones only, minus some. The repertoire holds under 400,000 clones, with around 90% as singletons. With 0 bases removed from V and 5 bases from J, the gap between germline ends came to 4 bases. The CDR3 loop spans 12 amino acids. Germline values: CDR1 SGDLS, CDR2 YYNGEE. This chain connects TRBV9 to TRBJ2-3; D is unclear. This TCR came from a man aged 25-40 years in good health and CMV-seronegative. What was sequenced was PBMCs. CDR3 loop: CASSVGGDTQYF. In nucleotides, the CDR3 is TGTGCCAGCAGCGTAGGCGGAGATACGCAGTATTTT.